A selection of T cell receptor beta chains follows, all from one sample in a study of early T cells in non-severe SARS-CoV-2 infection. TCRdb re-called the 5' RACE reads with MiXCR, one entry per CDR3 protein. The sample records 32,000 or so distinct CDR3 sequences, about 10% being singletons. Sequencing was done on a sample of whole blood. These receptor sequences come from an adult who was a healthcare worker with PCR-confirmed SARS-CoV-2 infection or an uninfected control (not recorded which). CDR3s include the opening cysteine and the closing phenylalanine or tryptophan. A D gene is named only where the DNA matches it firmly. For some rows the clone size is stated as once, few or many, or as a class when expanded; others skip it.

>TRBJ1-2|many|TRBD1|TRBV30
TGTGCCTGGAGTGTTATGGACAGGTTGTCGGCTGGCTACACCTTC
CAWSVMDRLSAGYTF
>TRBJ1-3|few|NA|TRBV2
TGTGCCAGCATGAGAAGGCAAATGAGCTCTGGAAACACCATATATTTT
CASMRRQMSSGNTIYF
>TRBJ2-1|few|NA|TRBV12-3/TRBV12-4
TGTGCCAGCAGAGATAATGAGCAGTTCTTC
CASRDNEQFF
>TRBJ1-3|many|TRBD1|TRBV5-1
TGCGCCAGCAGCGAGACAGGGGGCCTGGGAAACACCATATATTTT
CASSETGGLGNTIYF
>TRBJ2-5|medium-sized|NA|TRBV29-1
TGCAGCGTTGAGGAGGGGGGCGGCGGGACCCAGTACTTC
CSVEEGGGGTQYF
>TRBJ1-2|many|NA|TRBV5-1
TGCGCCAGCAGCTTGGATGGGAGTCCGGACTATGGCTACACCTTC
CASSLDGSPDYGYTF
>TRBJ2-1|few|NA|TRBV20-1
TGCAGTGCTAGAGTTCTTGATAATGAGCAGTTCTTC
CSARVLDNEQFF
>TRBJ2-7|NA|TRBD2|TRBV29-1
TGCAGCGTCCGGGGGGGTTCCGAAGGCTACGAGCAGTACTTC
CSVRGGSEGYEQYF
>TRBJ2-1|many|TRBD2|TRBV28
TGTGCCAGCCCCACTTTGCTCATAGCGGGAGGGTCCAATGAGCAGTTCTTC
CASPTLLIAGGSNEQFF
>TRBJ2-1|few|NA|TRBV4-2
TGTGCCAGCAGCCTTCTAACGGGGGTAGGGTACAATGAGCAGTTCTTC
CASSLLTGVGYNEQFF
>TRBJ2-5|NA|NA|TRBV20-1
TGCAGTGCTGGGGCGGAGACCCAGTACTTC
CSAGAETQYF
>TRBJ1-1|few|NA|TRBV6-1
TGTGCCAGCGGGGATACTGAAGCTTTCTTT
CASGDTEAFF
>TRBJ2-7|few|TRBD2|TRBV5-5
TGTGCCAGCAGCTTCCTAGCGGGGAGCTACGAGCAGTACTTC
CASSFLAGSYEQYF
>TRBJ1-1|many|NA|TRBV9
TGTGCCAGCAGCCCGCAGGGGTACACTGAAGCTTTCTTT
CASSPQGYTEAFF
>TRBJ2-6|many|NA|TRBV20-1
TGCAGTGCTAGAGATCTTAAGGCTGGGGCCAACGTCCTGACTTTC
CSARDLKAGANVLTF
>TRBJ1-3|NA|NA|TRBV6-6
TGTGCCAGCAGTTACGGTCAGGTTAACTCTGGAAACACCATATATTTT
CASSYGQVNSGNTIYF
>TRBJ1-1|NA|TRBD1|TRBV5-1
TGCGCCAGCAGCGGGGACAGAGGTATGAACACTGAAGCTTTCTTT
CASSGDRGMNTEAFF
>TRBJ2-1|many|NA|TRBV6-2/TRBV6-3
TGTGCCAGCAGAGGGGGGTCCTACTCCTACAATGAGCAGTTCTTC
CASRGGSYSYNEQFF
>TRBJ1-2|many|NA|TRBV11-2
TGTGCCAGCAGCTTAGGTCCAGAAAGTGGCTACACCTTC
CASSLGPESGYTF
>TRBJ2-7|many|TRBD2|TRBV7-2
TGTGCCAGCAGCCCCGGACTAGCGGGCACCTACGAGCAGTACTTC
CASSPGLAGTYEQYF
>TRBJ2-3|few|NA|TRBV20-1
TGCAGTGCGACCGGGACTAGCACAGATACGCAGTATTTT
CSATGTSTDTQYF
>TRBJ2-7|many|TRBD2|TRBV7-2
TGTGCCAGCAGCTCATCGTATGGACTAGTGAACTACGAGCAGTACTTC
CASSSSYGLVNYEQYF
>TRBJ1-1|many|NA|TRBV2
TGTGCCAGCATACAGGAGGGCGCTGAAGCTTTCTTT
CASIQEGAEAFF
>TRBJ2-3|many|TRBD1|TRBV29-1
TGCAGCGGGGACAGGGGAACAGATACGCAGTATTTT
CSGDRGTDTQYF
>TRBJ2-4|few|NA|TRBV5-1
TGCGCCCCCCTAGTCCCCTGGGAAAACATTCAGTACTTC
CAPLVPWENIQYF
>TRBJ2-1|few|TRBD1|TRBV29-1
TGCAGCGTTGGGGGACAGGGGGCGACTAGGGAGCAGTTCTTC
CSVGGQGATREQFF
>TRBJ2-4|many|TRBD1|TRBV4-3
TGCGCCAGCAGCCAAGATGAAGGGACAGGTCTAGCCAAAAACATTCAGCACTTC
CASSQDEGTGLAKNIQHF
>TRBJ2-5|many|TRBD2|TRBV7-6
TGTGCCAGCAGCTCCTACCAGACCGGGACTAGGCAAAGAGGGGAGACCCAGTACTTC
CASSSYQTGTRQRGETQYF
>TRBJ1-5|many|NA|TRBV9
TGTGCCAGCAGCCTAGGAGGGGACAATCAGCCCCAGCATTTT
CASSLGGDNQPQHF
>TRBJ1-1|NA|NA|TRBV9
TGTGCCAGCAGCGTAGGACAGTCAGGCTCTGAAGCTTTCTTT
CASSVGQSGSEAFF
>TRBJ2-1|many|TRBD2|TRBV10-1
TGCGCCAGCAGTAAAGCGGGGGGGCCCTACAATGAGCAGTTCTTC
CASSKAGGPYNEQFF
>TRBJ2-3|NA|NA|TRBV6-5
TGTGCCAGCAGCCCCTCAAGAAGAGATACGCAGTATTTT
CASSPSRRDTQYF
>TRBJ2-3|many|TRBD1|TRBV7-9
TGTGCCAGCAGCCAGGGACAGGGGTTTTCCACAGATACGCAGTATTTT
CASSQGQGFSTDTQYF
>TRBJ2-7|many|NA|TRBV25-1
TGTGCCAGCAGCACCCTGGGGCCCTACGAGCAGTACTTC
CASSTLGPYEQYF
>TRBJ2-5|many|TRBD1|TRBV20-1
TGCAGTCCAATCGGACAGGGGATGAAAGAGACCCAGTACTTC
CSPIGQGMKETQYF
>TRBJ2-7|few|NA|TRBV6-2/TRBV6-3
TGTGCCAGCAGTTACACTTACGAGCAGTACTTC
CASSYTYEQYF